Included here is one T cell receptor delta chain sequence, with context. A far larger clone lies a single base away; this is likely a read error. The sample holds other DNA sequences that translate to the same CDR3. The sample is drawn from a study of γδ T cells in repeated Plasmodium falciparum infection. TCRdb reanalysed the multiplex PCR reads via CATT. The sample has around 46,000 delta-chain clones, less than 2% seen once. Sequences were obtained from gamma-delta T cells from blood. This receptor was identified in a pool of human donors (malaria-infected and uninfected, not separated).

CDR3 residues: CACDTFSYGGYGYTDKLIF. The DNA for the CDR3 is TGTGCCTGTGACACCTTTTCCTATGGGGGATACGGGTACACCGATAAACTCATCTTT. The chain couples TRDV2 to TRDJ1; TRDD3 matches at 11 bases. No J gene was available from TCRdb, and it was assigned here by a germline match of the DNA. The CDR3 consists of 19 residues. V shed 0 bases and J 0 bases; nucleotides not matched to a gene: 11. Looked up from germline, CDR1 is GEAIGNYY and CDR2 is EKD.